These 22 T cell receptor beta chains share one sample of origin, sequenced in a study of CD8+CD57+ T cells in acquired aplastic anemia. Profiling of TCR beta VDJ combinations and CDR3 sequences used genomic DNA as template. TCRdb independently ran MiXCR on the reads; one entry per CDR3 protein. The data hold 150,000 or so distinct CDR3 sequences, with roughly 48% observed a single time. CD8+CD57+ cell expansion had been shown by flow cytometry in patients chosen for sequencing. The sample consisted of sorted CD4+, CD8+, or CD8+CD57+ T cells (not recorded which) from PBMCs. Receptors were obtained from a human donor with aplastic anemia.

This clonotype appeared many times. The chain combines TRBV20-1 with TRBJ1-4; no clear D. The CDR3 runs 15 residues. CDR1 DFQATT and CDR2 SNEGSKA come from the germline V gene (reference sequence). The V gene lost 3 bases and the J gene lost 8 bases, with 19 bases spanning the gap. Written as DNA, the CDR3 is TGCAGTGCTAGGGATACTAGCCGGTCGAACGAAAAACTGTTTTTT. It encodes CSARDTSRSNEKLFF.

The V gene is TRBV20-1, the J gene TRBJ2-5, with D possibly being TRBD2 (5 bases). V was clipped by 0 bases and J by 1 base, with 12 bases between them. CDR3 size: 15 residues. Germline V gene lookup returns CDR1 DFQATT and CDR2 SNEGSKA (reference sequence). The CDR3 DNA follows: TGCAGTGCTAGAGACTACCCTCGGGGCCAAGAGACCCAGTACTTC. It specifies CSARDYPRGQETQYF.

The rearrangement uses TRBV7-8 and TRBJ2-3; D is uncertain. This CDR3 region has 12 residues. Germline assignment: CDR1 SGHVS and CDR2 FQNEAQ. The V end was cut by 5 bases, the J end by 4 bases, with 7 bases between. CDR3 region: CASSPSPDTQYF. DNA for the CDR3: TGTGCCAGCAGCCCCTCCCCAGATACGCAGTATTTT.

In its sample, this clonotype was seen many times. The chain joins TRBV5-1 to TRBJ1-1, with 7 bases aligning to TRBD1. V lost 7 bases to trimming and J lost 1 base; unmatched junction nucleotides: 7. The CDR3 extends over 14 amino acids. CDR1 and CDR2 (germline): SGHRS, YFSETQ. CDR3 coding DNA: TGCGCCAGCGGATCGGGACAGTCGAACACTGAAGCTTTCTTT. Translation: CASGSGQSNTEAFF.

There are a few counts of this clonotype. The V gene is TRBV5-6, the J gene TRBJ2-7; TRBD1 aligns across 9 bases. The V gene end was trimmed by 1 base and the J gene end by 5 bases; junction bases not matched to a gene: 1. The CDR3 has 13 residues. Germline V CDR1 and CDR2: SGHDT, YYEEEE. CDR3 sequence: CASSLRTGDEQYF. The CDR3 DNA sequence: TGTGCCAGCAGCTTGCGGACAGGGGACGAGCAGTACTTC.

This clonotype appeared many times. This chain links TRBV7-2 with TRBJ1-2, with TRBD1 matching 7 bases. Germline lookup yields CDR1 SGHTA and CDR2 FQGNSA. This CDR3 comprises 15 residues. Trimming at V came to 1 base and at J to 7 bases, leaving 9 bases not matched to a gene. The CDR3 region is CASSLGRQGRRGYTF. The DNA of the CDR3 is TGTGCCAGCAGCTTAGGTCGACAGGGACGGCGTGGCTACACCTTC.

The chain uses TRBV19 and TRBJ2-5; TRBD2 aligns across 11 bases. CDR3 length: 15 residues. Germline values: CDR1 LNHDA, CDR2 SQIVND (reference sequence). With V trimmed by 6 bases and J by 5 bases, 8 bases remained unmatched. The CDR3 loop is CASSSLAGGKETQYF. CDR3 nucleotide sequence: TGTGCCAGTAGCTCCCTAGCGGGGGGTAAGGAGACCCAGTACTTC.

This clonotype has at least ten counts. CDR3 nucleotides: TGTGCCAGCAGTGAAGGACAGCAGTACGACGAGCAGTACTTC. Translating it yields CASSEGQQYDEQYF. This chain connects TRBV6-1 to TRBJ2-7; D may be TRBD1 (5 bases). The CDR3 contains 14 residues. From germline, CDR1 is MNHNS and CDR2 SASEGT. Deletions cut 1 base from V and 5 bases from J, with 12 bases between.

This clonotype came up many times. The chain employs TRBV5-1 and TRBJ2-1, with D possibly TRBD1 on 7 matching bases. CDR1 is SGHRS and CDR2 is YFSETQ in the germline V gene. There are 14 residues in the CDR3. Trimming removed 4 bases at V and 7 bases at J, with 15 bases between. The DNA for the CDR3 is TGCGCCAGCAGCCCCCAGGCAGGGGGGAATGAGCAGTTCTTC. It is translated as CASSPQAGGNEQFF.

The rearrangement joins TRBV2 to TRBJ1-5; no reliable D call. Looked up from germline, CDR1 is SNHLY and CDR2 is FYNNEI. The CDR3 consists of 14 residues. The V gene lost 0 bases and the J gene lost 1 base, with 4 bases spanning the gap. The CDR3 DNA reads as TGTGCCAGCAGTGAAGCGCTCAGCAATCAGCCCCAGCATTTT. Its translation: CASSEALSNQPQHF.

This clonotype has ten or more counts. The chain employs TRBV7-9 and TRBJ1-6; 8 bases fit TRBD1. After removal of 6 bases from V and 0 bases from J, the junction contained 7 bases not matched to a gene. The CDR3 spans 17 residues. Germline CDR1 is SEHNR and CDR2 is FQNEAQ (reference sequence). CDR3 nucleotide sequence: TGTGCCAGCAGTGGGGGGACAGGCGGCTCCTATAATTCACCCCTCCACTTT. It encodes CASSGGTGGSYNSPLHF.

This clonotype came up a few times. The chain links TRBV5-4 to TRBJ2-5; the D gene could be TRBD1 or TRBD2 (5 bases each). Germline CDR1 SGHNT, CDR2 YYREEE (reference sequence). This CDR3 comprises 16 residues. V was trimmed by 4 bases and J by 0 bases, leaving 16 bases between them. CDR3 coding DNA: TGTGCCAGCAGCCACGTTGCTGGGGGATACCAAGAGACCCAGTACTTC. Translation: CASSHVAGGYQETQYF. The full variable domain, completed using reference TRBV5-4 and TRBJ2-5, is ETGVTQSPTHLIKTRGQQVTLRCSSQSGHNTVSWYQQALGQGPQFIFQYYREEENGRGNFPPRFSGLQFPNYSSELNVNALELDDSALYLCASSHVAGGYQETQYFGPGTRLLVL.

The chain links TRBV7-3 to TRBJ1-1; D remains ambiguous. The CDR3 length is 13 residues. The ends were cut back, 2 bases at V and 1 base at J, with 5 bases in the middle. Germline CDR1 SGHTA, CDR2 FQGTGA. The CDR3 sequence: CASSLSSNTEAFF. CDR3 DNA sequence: TGTGCCAGCAGCTTATCGTCGAACACTGAAGCTTTCTTT. The full variable domain, with the rest looked up from reference TRBV7-3 and TRBJ1-1, is GAGVSQTPSNKVTEKGKYVELRCDPISGHTALYWYRQSLGQGPEFLIYFQGTGAADDSGLPNDRFFAVRPEGSVSTLKIQRTERGDSAVYLCASSLSSNTEAFFGQGTRLTVV.

The J gene is TRBJ2-7, the V gene TRBV18; D tentatively fits TRBD1 or TRBD2 (5 bases each). V was pared by 7 bases and J by 0 bases, with 13 bases between. Germline-derived CDR1 and CDR2 are KGHSH and LQKENI. This CDR3 comprises 14 residues. CDR3 loop: CASWMGPPSYEQYF. In DNA form, the CDR3 reads TGTGCCAGCTGGATGGGACCTCCCTCCTACGAGCAGTACTTC.

This clonotype was seen ten or more times. The CDR3 coding sequence is TGTGCCAGCAGTGGGCTGGATCGGGCTGAAGCTTTCTTT. As protein: CASSGLDRAEAFF. The chain carries TRBV2 and TRBJ1-1, with D hard to call. V lost 4 bases to trimming and J lost 6 bases, with 12 bases between them. This CDR3 has 13 residues. CDR1 SNHLY and CDR2 FYNNEI come from the germline V gene.

A single count supports this clonotype. Relative to the germline gene, one junction end is altered; a read error may explain this. CDR3 bases: TGTGCCAGCAGTGAAGGGGGCTCATCTGAAAACCTGTTTTTT. This codes for CASSEGGSSENLFF. V and J are TRBV6-1 and TRBJ1-4; possible D gene TRBD1, 5 bases. The CDR3 length is 14 residues. CDR1 is MNHNS, CDR2 SASEGT, per germline.

This rearrangement joins TRBV19 to TRBJ1-1; D is perhaps TRBD1 (5 bases). Germline V gives CDR1 LNHDA, CDR2 SQIVND (reference sequence). CDR3 length equals 14 residues. V was trimmed by 3 bases and J by 1 base, leaving 9 bases between them. The CDR3 here is CASSIQGGNTEAFF. DNA for the CDR3: TGTGCCAGTAGTATCCAGGGAGGGAACACTGAAGCTTTCTTT.

This clonotype has at least ten counts. The rearrangement uses TRBV7-2 and TRBJ2-7; TRBD1 agrees at 8 bases. V trimming: 0 bases; J trimming: 3 bases; junction bases outside the gene matches: 4. The length of the CDR3 is 15 residues. Germline lookup yields CDR1 SGHTA and CDR2 FQGNSA. The DNA of the CDR3 is TGTGCCAGCAGCTTAGCGGGGACAGGTCTCTACGAGCAGTACTTC. Translated, it gives CASSLAGTGLYEQYF.

Only one count was recorded for this clonotype. V is TRBV20-1 and J is TRBJ1-1; unclear D gene. Germline-derived CDR1 and CDR2 are DFQATT and SNEGSKA (reference sequence). The CDR3 length is 10 residues. V shed 2 bases and J shed 8 bases, with 6 bases lying between them. As DNA, the CDR3 is TGCAGTGCTAGACCCGGGGAAGCTTTCTTT. Amino acids: CSARPGEAFF.

This clonotype showed up many times. The rearrangement uses TRBV5-5 and TRBJ2-3; no clear D. This CDR3 spans 14 amino acids. Germline V gene lookup returns CDR1 SGHKS and CDR2 YYEKEE (reference sequence). Trimming shortened V by 0 bases and J by 0 bases, and 5 bases separated the two germline ends. This chain's CDR3 is CASSLGQSTDTQYF. CDR3 nucleotides: TGTGCCAGCAGCTTGGGGCAGAGCACAGATACGCAGTATTTT.

This clonotype was seen only a few times. The J gene is TRBJ2-7, the V gene TRBV20-1; TRBD2 matches 8 bases. CDR3 length: 16 amino acids. Germline V gene lookup returns CDR1 DFQATT and CDR2 SNEGSKA (reference sequence). After removal of 1 base from V and 2 bases from J, the junction contained 10 bases not matched to a gene. The CDR3 loop reads CSARVLLAGGTYEQYF. The CDR3 coding sequence is TGCAGTGCTAGAGTACTCCTGGCGGGGGGAACCTACGAGCAGTACTTC.

The count of this clonotype is one. The chain uses TRBV19 and TRBJ2-2; D ambiguous. The CDR3 contains 12 residues. V lost 2 bases and J 7 bases, leaving 5 bases between the germline ends. Germline-derived CDR1 and CDR2 are LNHDA and SQIVND (reference sequence). In nucleotides, the CDR3 is TGTGCCAGTAGTATACGAAACGGGGAGCTGTTTTTT. This sequence encodes CASSIRNGELFF.